A selection of T cell receptor beta chains follows, all from one sample in a study of Ad26.COV2.S vaccination and SARS-CoV-2 variants. Assay used: immunoSEQ multiplex PCR; TCRdb lists only in-frame clones, some missing. Among a few hundred thousand clones listed, approximately 87% were seen once. This specimen was peripheral blood, taken in a trial of Ad26.COV2.S vaccine versus placebo. These receptors came from a person between 18 and 59 years old who received the Ad26.COV2.S COVID-19 vaccine or a placebo. The CDR3 runs from the conserved cysteine through the conserved F or W. Each record gives: clone size, V gene, D gene, J gene, CDR3 protein, CDR3 DNA. D genes are given only for firm matches. Not every row has a clone size; where given, it reads once, few, many or a size class.

-	TRBV6-5	-	TRBJ2-7	CASSRAGDEQYF	TGTGCCAGCAGTCGTGCAGGGGACGAGCAGTACTTC
-	TRBV30	TRBD2	TRBJ2-7	CALRLAGGAEQYF	TGTGCCCTACGACTAGCGGGGGGGGCTGAGCAGTACTTC
-	TRBV30	-	TRBJ1-5	CAWSELQGNQPQHF	TGTGCCTGGAGTGAGTTACAGGGCAATCAGCCCCAGCATTTT
-	TRBV7-9	-	TRBJ2-7	CASSLAGDSTYEQYF	TGTGCCAGCAGCTTAGCAGGAGACAGCACCTACGAGCAGTACTTC
-	TRBV5-1	-	TRBJ1-3	CASSPDRAGNTIYF	TGCGCCAGCAGCCCGGACAGAGCTGGAAACACCATATATTTT
-	TRBV11-2	-	TRBJ2-3	CASSLDRVPDTQYF	TGTGCCAGCAGCTTAGACAGGGTTCCAGATACGCAGTATTTT
few	TRBV2	-	TRBJ1-4	CASGAREKLFF	TGTGCCAGCGGGGCAAGGGAAAAACTGTTTTTT
-	TRBV28	-	TRBJ1-4	CASSLYLRGSTNEKLFF	TGTGCCAGCAGTTTATATTTGAGGGGCTCAACTAATGAAAAACTGTTTTTT
few	TRBV5-4	-	TRBJ2-7	CASSLEQGYEQYF	TGTGCCAGCAGCTTGGAACAGGGCTACGAGCAGTACTTC
-	TRBV5-1	-	TRBJ1-2	CASSLGGGYTF	TGCGCCAGCAGCTTGGGGGGAGGCTACACCTTC
-	TRBV28	TRBD1	TRBJ2-1	CASGSDRGRNEQFF	TGTGCCAGCGGGTCGGACAGGGGCCGCAATGAGCAGTTCTTC
-	TRBV19	-	TRBJ2-2	CASSIPGVSTGELFF	TGTGCCAGTAGTATCCCAGGGGTGAGCACCGGGGAGCTGTTTTTT
few	TRBV7-2	-	TRBJ1-6	CASSLAPHLSYNSPLHF	TGTGCCAGCAGCTTAGCACCGCACCTCTCCTATAATTCACCCCTCCACTTT
few	TRBV4-2	TRBD2	TRBJ2-1	CASSQEAGGPNEQFF	TGTGCCAGCAGCCAAGAGGCGGGGGGGCCCAATGAGCAGTTCTTC
-	TRBV4-3	-	TRBJ2-2	CASSQDLGATTGELFF	TGCGCCAGCAGCCAAGATCTTGGGGCTACCACCGGGGAGCTGTTTTTT
-	TRBV4-1	TRBD2	TRBJ2-7	CASTPGLGGEQYF	TGCGCCAGCACGCCGGGACTAGGCGGCGAGCAGTACTTC
-	TRBV18	-	TRBJ2-2	CASSPYYRVETGELFF	TGTGCCAGCTCACCATACTACAGGGTAGAGACCGGGGAGCTGTTTTTT
-	TRBV15	TRBD2	TRBJ2-5	CATSEGASGEYQETQYF	TGTGCCACCAGCGAGGGGGCTAGCGGGGAGTACCAAGAGACCCAGTACTTC
-	TRBV28	TRBD1	TRBJ2-1	CASNIGTVRNEQFF	TGTGCCAGCAATATAGGGACAGTGAGGAATGAGCAGTTCTTC
-	TRBV7-2	-	TRBJ2-5	CASSLIPGETQYF	TGTGCCAGCAGCTTAATCCCCGGGGAGACCCAGTACTTC
once	TRBV6-6	TRBD2	TRBJ2-7	CASSYSSLAGGSPQYF	TGTGCCAGCAGTTACTCGAGTTTAGCGGGGGGCTCGCCCCAGTACTTC
-	TRBV2	-	TRBJ2-1	CAMRDYNEQFF	TGTGCCATGCGGGACTACAATGAGCAGTTCTTC
-	TRBV24-1	-	TRBJ2-6	CATSDSRGGANVLTF	TGTGCCACCAGTGATTCGAGGGGTGGGGCCAACGTCCTGACTTTC
once	TRBV4-3	-	TRBJ2-3	CASSQLGGVLDTQYF	TGCGCCAGCAGCCAATTGGGCGGAGTTTTGGATACGCAGTATTTT
-	TRBV2	TRBD1	TRBJ1-1	CASSERLTGRTEAFF	TGTGCCAGCAGTGAAAGGTTGACAGGGCGAACTGAAGCTTTCTTT
-	TRBV7-2	-	TRBJ1-1	CASSWSAGNTEAFF	TGTGCCAGCAGCTGGAGCGCAGGGAACACTGAAGCTTTCTTT
-	TRBV7-8	-	TRBJ2-3	CASSLGLSAGTQYF	TGTGCCAGCAGCTTGGGACTTTCTGCGGGGACGCAGTATTTT
-	TRBV30	-	TRBJ2-1	CAWSVLPGSSYNEQFF	TGTGCCTGGAGTGTACTTCCGGGAAGCTCCTACAATGAGCAGTTCTTC
-	TRBV5-1	TRBD2	TRBJ2-3	CASSRTSGGALDTQYF	TGCGCCAGCAGCAGGACTAGCGGGGGGGCATTAGATACGCAGTATTTT
-	TRBV15	-	TRBJ1-3	CATSTGRGSSGNTIYF	TGTGCCACCAGTACAGGTCGGGGAAGCTCTGGAAACACCATATATTTT
once	TRBV7-9	TRBD1	TRBJ2-7	CASSPLDRGLYEQYF	TGTGCCAGCAGCCCCTTGGACAGGGGTTTATACGAGCAGTACTTC
-	TRBV11-3	TRBD2	TRBJ2-5	CASSLTETSGSGETQYF	TGTGCCAGCAGCTTAACAGAGACTAGCGGGTCCGGCGAGACCCAGTACTTC
-	TRBV7-8	-	TRBJ1-3	CASSLRPNSGNTIYF	TGTGCCAGCAGCTTAAGGCCAAACTCTGGAAACACCATATATTTT
-	TRBV28	-	TRBJ1-6	CASSYRVYNSPLHF	TGTGCCAGCAGTTACCGAGTTTATAATTCACCCCTCCACTTT
once	TRBV6-5	-	TRBJ2-7	CASSPSGRNEQYF	TGTGCCAGCAGCCCCTCAGGTCGTAACGAGCAGTACTTC
once	TRBV6-2/TRBV6-3	TRBD1	TRBJ2-7	CASSTGAYEQYF	TGTGCCAGCAGCACAGGGGCCTACGAGCAGTACTTC
-	TRBV5-4	-	TRBJ2-5	CASSLGAAYQETQYF	TGTGCCAGCAGCTTGGGGGCCGCGTACCAAGAGACCCAGTACTTC